The clone carrying this T cell receptor (beta chain) was seen a single time. Template: tumor biopsy or peripheral blood genomic DNA, about 616-6,004 ng per sample. The data derive from a study of T cells in tumors after PD-1 blockade. The wider study: Either cemiplimab 350 mg every 2 weeks or pembrolizumab 200 mg every 3 weeks was given. During anti-PD-1 treatment, some patients continued daily vismodegib 150 mg.

Sequenced by immunoSEQ multiplex PCR; TCRdb stores in-frame clones only, minus some. Among 54,000 or so clones, roughly 78% were seen once, and the ten largest hold roughly an eighth. Source: PBMCs, taken before anti-PD-1 treatment. The clonotype comes from a human donor with basal cell carcinoma.

The CDR3 sequence: CASSLARMGTVSGNTIYF. DNA for the CDR3: TGTGCCAGCAGCTTAGCGCGAATGGGAACAGTCTCTGGAAACACCATATATTTT. The chain joins TRBV7-6 to TRBJ1-3; D not resolved. This CDR3 region has 18 residues. V was clipped by 0 bases and J by 0 bases, with 15 bases between them. Germline V gene sequence: CDR1 SGHVS, CDR2 FNYEAQ.